Described below is a single T cell receptor (beta chain) sequence and its context. No antigen is known for it. Base qualities are not recorded, but no much larger clone differs from it by a single base. The library was prepared using the immunoSEQ multiplex PCR assay. For TCR sequencing, RNA was extracted from every sample and reverse transcribed into cDNA to serve as template. First-strand cDNA was synthesized using SuperScript III with a 2:1 mix of oligo-dT and random hexamers. Amplification bias was assessed with a synthetic immune receptor repertoire, and residual bias was removed computationally. Regarding the original processing steps: Raw reads were preprocessed to remove errors, and CDR3 was defined according to IMGT conventions as the region from the conserved cysteine to phenylalanine. Clonality was calculated as 1 minus Shannon entropy normalized by log2 of the number of productive unique TCRs. Whether each scalp clone was CD4 or CD8 was inferred by checking scalp TCRbeta sequences against the CD4 and CD8 repertoires from sorted blood. The table comes from immuneACCESS by way of TCRdb, which keeps in-frame sequences with V and J called. Part of the clones is missing from these tables; in studies checked, under half for an unresolved V gene and the rest for unknown reasons. The V and J calls and the clone size are those of that table, but D and trimming were determined from the DNA. This sample gives hundreds of thousands of clones in total; about 68% of them show up just once. Jointly, the top ten make up about 1.3% of the sample.

This record comes from a study of CD8+ T cells in alopecia areata listed by TCRdb under 2018. Background for the entire study: The treated patients, all with moderate-to-severe alopecia areata, were enrolled in an open-label pilot trial of oral tofacitinib given at 5 to 10 mg twice daily. To study T cell clonal expansion in alopecia areata, the researchers applied high-throughput TCRbeta sequencing to both the C3H/HeJ mouse model and human patients. RNA was extracted with the PAXgene miRNA kit for fixed scalp, the miRNeasy kit for PBMCs, and the RNeasy kit for mouse skin. Patients on tofacitinib were biopsied at baseline and after 4 and 24 weeks of treatment, and several of the patients also had a later scalp biopsy. Tofacitinib was administered for 6 to 18 months, and 6 months of follow-up off drug were then conducted to assess delayed response and recurrence. Amplification of TCRbeta CDR3 regions was done by immunoSEQ multiplex PCR using 35 Vbeta forward primers and 13 Jbeta reverse primers. On the human side, TCRbeta sequencing was run on scalp tissue and on sorted CD4+ and CD8+ peripheral blood T cells from healthy controls and from alopecia areata patients with either patchy or totalis/universalis disease. Clonality in the scalp was compared among normal scalp (n=4), patchy alopecia areata scalp (n=8), and alopecia totalis/universalis scalp (n=8). General conclusions and limits of the study: Shared TCR sequences between patients were less evident than in mice, which may be partly attributable to HLA diversity in the patient population. Compared with normal scalp, lesional scalp had higher clonality and more expanded CD8+ clones, particularly in alopecia totalis/universalis, a pattern that suggests antigenic drive. Unlike mouse skin, where gammadelta T cells dominate, normal human skin contains resident alphabeta T cells that get sequenced too, which complicates analysis of the scalp TCR repertoire.

Trimming at the junction amounts to 4 bases on V and 3 bases on J, and the germline ends lie 13 bases apart. According to the germline V gene, CDR1 reads SGHAT and CDR2 reads FQNNGV. The CDR3, cysteine through phenylalanine, is 14 amino acids long. The read is trimmed to its CDR3 DNA, 42 bases read in frame from base 1. The time point label, read with the paper, signifies: baseline before oral tofacitinib. Peripheral blood and lesional scalp punch biopsies were obtained from patients with alopecia areata. PBMCs were isolated by density centrifugation and stained for CD3, CD4 and CD8, and CD4+ and CD8+ T cells were sorted on a FACSAria.

The sample in question was CD4+ T cells sorted from blood, obtained at week 0. The receptor chain draws on TRBV11-2 and TRBJ2-7, with the D gene too uncertain to name. The TCR originated in a human donor with alopecia areata. CDR3 loop: CASSSRGRGYEQYF. The nucleotides read TGTGCCAGCAGCTCCCGAGGACGTGGCTACGAGCAGTACTTC.